This T cell receptor (beta chain) came from a study of CD8 T cells in Susac syndrome (dated by TCRdb to the late 2010s). Concerning the study at large: Of the Susac syndrome patients who were sequenced, roughly 6 had clinically active disease and about eight were in clinical remission. At blood withdrawal, Susac syndrome patients were therapy-naive, treated with corticosteroids (with IVIg additionally given to some), or treated with IVIg alone. The study used repertoire sequencing to test whether antigen drove CD8+ T cell activation and differentiation in Susac syndrome.

RNA was extracted using the RNeasy kit, and roughly 0.45 to 1 microgram was reverse transcribed with random hexamers. The immunoSEQ multiplex PCR assay, which covers 54 Vbeta and 13 Jbeta segments, was used to amplify TCR beta CDR3 regions. To correct PCR amplification bias, a synthetic template baseline was used for both primer optimization and computational correction. For the original study's pipeline: Reads were assigned to V, D and J genes according to IMGT and analyzed in immunoSEQ Analyzer, with only productive sequences retained. Clonality was computed as one minus Shannon entropy normalized by log2 of the number of productive unique sequences. Public and private clones were assessed among the 100 most prevalent clones of each patient and control. Clones were defined as Susac-specific if absent from the healthy and MS cohorts, from more than 900 published viral clones and from other ImmuneACCESS disease sequences. TCRdb itself trimmed the public reads at Q25 with fastp, ran MiXCR and retained productive beta chains. Rows matching on CDR3 protein sequence are summarized as one entry with the most common DNA and genes. V and J calls and clone size were set by TCRdb, not the authors. This sample has roughly 250,000 distinct CDR3 sequences in its table, and 90% to 96% of those were observed once. Around 0.093% of the sample is in the top ten clones.

High-throughput TCR beta sequencing profiled peripheral blood CD8+ and CD4+ T cells from healthy donors, Susac syndrome patients and multiple sclerosis patients. The Susac syndrome patients fulfilled recently defined diagnostic criteria for either definite or probable disease. Bulk CD8+ and CD4+ T cells were purified magnetically by negative isolation, whereas CD8+ TEMRA cells were enriched by FACS. Blood was collected in EDTA tubes and processed within 24 hours, with PBMCs isolated through density gradient centrifugation. PBMCs intended for TCR sequencing were cryopreserved in liquid nitrogen and were subsequently thawed in a 37 degrees C water bath. The sorted or isolated CD4+, CD8+ and CD8+ TEMRA cells had a purity of 90% or higher. Trimming removed 6 bases from V and 6 bases from J, leaving 8 bases between the germline ends. CDR1 and CDR2 are read off the germline V gene as SNHLY and FYNNEI. CDR3 length: 11 amino acids, cysteine to phenylalanine. CDR3 DNA only is kept here, 33 bases in frame from base 1.

This clonotype was observed a single time. The antigen it binds to is not known. One base away there is no much larger clone; base qualities are not given. One read offers little support. On the study overall, not on this receptor specifically: In the CD4+ T cell repertoire of Susac syndrome patients, clonal expansion was not detected. The number of individuals in the TCR sequencing and HLA analysis was acknowledged as relatively small.

Rearrangement joined TRBV2 to TRBJ2-5; the D gene is not confidently resolved. Sequencing was performed on CD4+ T cells from PBMCs. The receptor comes from a human donor with Susac syndrome. The CDR3 corresponds to CASRQKQTQYF. In nucleotide form, the sequence is TGTGCCAGCAGGCAGAAACAGACCCAGTACTTC.